This T cell receptor (beta chain) was sequenced for a study of blood T cell repertoires in COVID-19. For the study at large: Specimens from acute and convalescent COVID-19 originated in the United States, Italy and Spain.

The protocol was immunoSEQ multiplex PCR, while the TCRdb copy is restricted to in-frame clones and leaves out a portion. The sample lists tens of thousands of clones, roughly 86% occurring once. V lost 4 bases to trimming and J lost 6 bases; unmatched junction nucleotides: 5. Germline CDR1 MNHEY, CDR2 SVGAGI. This CDR3 contains 13 residues. This rearrangement joins TRBV6-5 to TRBJ2-7, with 8 positions matching TRBD1. What was sequenced was peripheral blood. The TCR sequence derives from a woman aged 50 to 65 with active or convalescent COVID-19. This CDR3 reads CASSSPGGIEQYF. The CDR3 region has the DNA TGTGCCAGCAGTTCCCCAGGGGGCATCGAGCAGTACTTC.